This TCR beta chain was captured by sequencing in a study of T cell responses to AZD1222 COVID-19 vaccine. General observations from the study: Nearly half of spike-specific TCRs reportedly target variant regions that are unmutated in the B.1.351 and B.1.1.7 variants.

About this clone itself: The target antigen is unknown.

Per the germline V gene, CDR1 is MGHRA and CDR2 is YSYEKL. This CDR3 comprises 13 residues. With 0 bases removed from V and 6 bases from J, the gap between germline ends came to 6 bases. Using immunoSEQ multiplex PCR, the repertoire was profiled, and TCRdb retains in-frame clones only, with some absent. In the table there are over 130,000 clones, less than 95% of which are singletons. The receptor was derived from an adult who received the MenACWY meningococcal vaccine as a control. The chain is built from TRBV4-1 and TRBJ1-5; no firm D call. The source material was peripheral blood, sampled 28 days after the second dose of the MenACWY control vaccine. This chain's CDR3 is CASSQDESQPQHF. The CDR3 DNA is TGCGCCAGCAGCCAAGACGAGAGTCAGCCCCAGCATTTT.